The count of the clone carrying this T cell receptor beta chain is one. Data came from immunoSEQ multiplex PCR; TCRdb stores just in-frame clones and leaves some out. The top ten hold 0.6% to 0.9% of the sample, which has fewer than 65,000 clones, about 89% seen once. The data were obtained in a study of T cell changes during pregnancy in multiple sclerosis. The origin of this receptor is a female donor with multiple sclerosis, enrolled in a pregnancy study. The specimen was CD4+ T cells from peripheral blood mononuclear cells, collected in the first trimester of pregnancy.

Here the CDR3 reads CASSLNVAQGRNSPLHF. CDR3 bases: TGTGCCAGCAGCTTAAATGTCGCTCAGGGGCGCAATTCACCCCTCCACTTT. V and J are TRBV7-2 and TRBJ1-6; TRBD1 is a possible D gene (6 bases). The CDR3 has 17 amino acids. Looked up from germline, CDR1 is SGHTA and CDR2 is FQGNSA. V lost 2 bases and J 7 bases, leaving 18 bases between the germline ends. Looking up the rest from reference TRBV7-2 and TRBJ1-6 gives the full variable domain: GAGVSQSPSNKVTEKGKDVELRCDPISGHTALYWYRQSLGQGLEFLIYFQGNSAPDKSGLPSDRFSAERTGGSVSTLTIQRTQQEDSAVYLCASSLNVAQGRNSPLHFGNGTRLTVT.